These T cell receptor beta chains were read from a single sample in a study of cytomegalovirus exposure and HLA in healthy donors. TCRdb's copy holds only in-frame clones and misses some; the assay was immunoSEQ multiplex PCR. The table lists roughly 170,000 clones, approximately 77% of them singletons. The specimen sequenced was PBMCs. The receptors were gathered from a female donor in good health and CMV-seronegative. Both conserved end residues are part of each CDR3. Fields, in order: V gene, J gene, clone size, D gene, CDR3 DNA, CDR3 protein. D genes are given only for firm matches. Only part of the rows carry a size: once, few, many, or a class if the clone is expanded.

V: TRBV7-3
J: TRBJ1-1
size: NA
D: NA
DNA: TGTGCCAGCAGTTTACAGGTGAACACTGAAGCTTTCTTT
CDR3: CASSLQVNTEAFF

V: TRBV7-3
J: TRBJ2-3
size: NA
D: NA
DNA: TGTGCCAGCAGCTTAACGGCCACAGATACGCAGTATTTT
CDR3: CASSLTATDTQYF

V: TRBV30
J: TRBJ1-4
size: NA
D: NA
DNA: TGTGCCTGGAGTGCGGGGGATGAAAAACTGTTTTTT
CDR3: CAWSAGDEKLFF

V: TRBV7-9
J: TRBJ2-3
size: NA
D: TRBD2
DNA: TGTGCCAGCAGCCCTGGACTAGCGGGGAGCACAGATACGCAGTATTTT
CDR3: CASSPGLAGSTDTQYF

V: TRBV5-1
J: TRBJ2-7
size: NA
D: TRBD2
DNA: TGCGCCAGCAGCACGACGGGACTAGGGGGCGAGCAGTACTTC
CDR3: CASSTTGLGGEQYF

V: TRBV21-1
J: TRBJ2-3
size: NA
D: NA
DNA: TGTGCCAGCAGCAATAGTCCCTTCAGACAGGGCTCCACAGATACGCAGTATTTT
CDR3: CASSNSPFRQGSTDTQYF

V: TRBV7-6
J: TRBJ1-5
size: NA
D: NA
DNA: TGTGCCAGCAGCCCCGGAGGGGGGGCAGCTCAGCCCCAGCATTTT
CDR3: CASSPGGGAAQPQHF

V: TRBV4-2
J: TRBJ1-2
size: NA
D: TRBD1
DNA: TGTGCCAGCAGCCTTCCGGGACAGCGGGTAGCTAACTATGGCTACACCTTC
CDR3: CASSLPGQRVANYGYTF

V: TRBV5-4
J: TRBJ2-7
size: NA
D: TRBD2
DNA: TGTGCCAGCAGCCATGGGACTAGCGGGAGCCAGTTCTACGAGCAGTACTTC
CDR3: CASSHGTSGSQFYEQYF

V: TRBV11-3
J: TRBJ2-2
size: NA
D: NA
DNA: TGTGCCAGCAGCTTACGGGGGGCCTCCGACACCGGGGAGCTGTTTTTT
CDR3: CASSLRGASDTGELFF

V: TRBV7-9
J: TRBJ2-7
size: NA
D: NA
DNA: TGTGCCAGCAGCTTAGGATCAGGCTGGGACGAGCAGTACTTC
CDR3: CASSLGSGWDEQYF

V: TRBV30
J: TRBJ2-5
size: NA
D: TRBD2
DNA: TGTGCCGGAGCGGGGGTGGAGACCCAGTACTTC
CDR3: CAGAGVETQYF

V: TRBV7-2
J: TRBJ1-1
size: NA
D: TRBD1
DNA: TGTGCCAGCAGCACTGGACAGGGTCGCGCTGAAGCTTTCTTT
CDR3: CASSTGQGRAEAFF

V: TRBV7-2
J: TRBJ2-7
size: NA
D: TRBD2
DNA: TGTGCCAGCAGCTTAAGGAGGGAGGGCGAGCAGTACTTC
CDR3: CASSLRREGEQYF

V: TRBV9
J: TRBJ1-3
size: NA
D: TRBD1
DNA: TGTGCCAGCAGCGTCAGACAGGGTGGAAACACCATATATTTT
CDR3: CASSVRQGGNTIYF

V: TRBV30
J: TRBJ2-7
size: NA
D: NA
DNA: TGTGCCTGGAGTCGCCAGGGGCGATACGAGCAGTACTTC
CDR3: CAWSRQGRYEQYF

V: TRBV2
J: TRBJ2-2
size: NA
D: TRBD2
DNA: TGTGCCAGCAGTCTAGGACTAGCGGGGAGGACCGGGGAGCTGTTTTTT
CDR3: CASSLGLAGRTGELFF

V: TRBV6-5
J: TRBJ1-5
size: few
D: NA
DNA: TGTGCCAGCAGTACAACGGGGGGGGTCCAGCCCCAGCATTTT
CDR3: CASSTTGGVQPQHF

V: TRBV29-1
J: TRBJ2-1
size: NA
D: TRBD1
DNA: TGCAGCGTTGAAAGTCAGGGGGTTTATGAGCAGTTCTTC
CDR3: CSVESQGVYEQFF

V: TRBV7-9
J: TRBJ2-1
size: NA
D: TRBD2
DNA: TGTGCCAGCACTTACACTAGCGGGGTGAATGAGCAGTTCTTC
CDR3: CASTYTSGVNEQFF

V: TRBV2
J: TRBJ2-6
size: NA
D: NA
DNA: TGTGCCAGCATGGAAAGGGAGGCTACTGGGGCCAACGTCCTGACTTTC
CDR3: CASMEREATGANVLTF

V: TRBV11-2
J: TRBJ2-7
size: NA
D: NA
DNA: TGTGCCAGCAGCTTAAGTCAGAATCCCTACGAGCAGTACTTC
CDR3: CASSLSQNPYEQYF

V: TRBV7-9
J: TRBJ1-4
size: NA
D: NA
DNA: TGTGCCAGCAGCCCAACAGGGCCTAATGAAAAACTGTTTTTT
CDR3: CASSPTGPNEKLFF

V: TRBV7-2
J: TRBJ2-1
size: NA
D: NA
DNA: TGTGCCAGCAGCTCCTTCGGTGAGCAGTTCTTC
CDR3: CASSSFGEQFF

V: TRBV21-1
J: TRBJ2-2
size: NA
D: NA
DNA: TGTGCCAGCAGCAAACGGACAGGGAACACCGGGGAGCTGTTTTTT
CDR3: CASSKRTGNTGELFF

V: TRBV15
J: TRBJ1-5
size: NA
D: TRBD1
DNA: TGTGCCACCAGCAGCCGACAGGGCGATCAGCCCCAGCATTTT
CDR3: CATSSRQGDQPQHF

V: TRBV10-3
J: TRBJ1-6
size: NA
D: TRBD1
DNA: TGTGCCATCAGTGGGACCGGGACAGGGTCCTCACCCCTCCACTTT
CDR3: CAISGTGTGSSPLHF

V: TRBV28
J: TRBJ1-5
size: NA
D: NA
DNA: TGTGCCAGCAGCTCCTGGGACACTCGAGGGCAGCCCCAGCATTTT
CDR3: CASSSWDTRGQPQHF

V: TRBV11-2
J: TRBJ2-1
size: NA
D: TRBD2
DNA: TGTGCCAGCAGATATACTAGCGGGTCAACCGCCTACAATGAGCAGTTCTTC
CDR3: CASRYTSGSTAYNEQFF

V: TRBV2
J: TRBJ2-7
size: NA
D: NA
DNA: TGTGCCAGCAAGGCAGGGCCCGGAACGAGCTCCTACGAGCAGTACTTC
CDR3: CASKAGPGTSSYEQYF

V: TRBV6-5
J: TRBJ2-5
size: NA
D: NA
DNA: TGTGCCAGCATCCGATCCCCGGGATCCCAAGAGACCCAGTACTTC
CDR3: CASIRSPGSQETQYF

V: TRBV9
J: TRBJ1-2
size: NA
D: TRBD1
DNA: TGTGCCAGCAGCGTGGGACAGGGGGCCAAGGACTATGGCTACACCTTC
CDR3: CASSVGQGAKDYGYTF

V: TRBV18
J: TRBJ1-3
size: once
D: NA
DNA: TGTGCCAGCTCACCAAGGGTCGGGAGCTTCGGGGTAGGAAACACCATATATTTT
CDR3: CASSPRVGSFGVGNTIYF

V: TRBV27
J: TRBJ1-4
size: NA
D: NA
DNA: TGTGCCAGCAGTTTCGGGGGAACTAATGAAAAACTGTTTTTT
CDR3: CASSFGGTNEKLFF

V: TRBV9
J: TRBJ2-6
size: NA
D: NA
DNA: TGTGCCAGCGGCCTCCGGGACACAGGCTCTGGGGCCAACGTCCTGACTTTC
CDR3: CASGLRDTGSGANVLTF

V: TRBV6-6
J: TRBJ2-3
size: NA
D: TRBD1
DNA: TGTGCCAGCAGTTACCCGGGACAGACCACAGATACGCAGTATTTT
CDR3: CASSYPGQTTDTQYF

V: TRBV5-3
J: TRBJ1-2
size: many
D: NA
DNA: TGTGCCAGAAGCTTCGGAGGGTTGGGTGGCTACACCTTC
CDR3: CARSFGGLGGYTF

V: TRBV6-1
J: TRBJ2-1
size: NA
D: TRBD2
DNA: TGTGCCAGCAGTGAACGTGGTAGCGGGAGCTTGTTCTTC
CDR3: CASSERGSGSLFF

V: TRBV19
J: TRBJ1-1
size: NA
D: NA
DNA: TGTGCCAGTACCCCAGACAGGAGAAAAAACACTGAAGCTTTCTTT
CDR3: CASTPDRRKNTEAFF

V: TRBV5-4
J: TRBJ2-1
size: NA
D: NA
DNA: TGTGCCAGCAGGCGGAGCTCCTACAATGAGCAGTTCTTC
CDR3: CASRRSSYNEQFF

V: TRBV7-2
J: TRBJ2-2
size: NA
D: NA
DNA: TGTGCCAGCAGCTTAGTTGGCGGACATTCCTCCGGGGAGCTGTTTTTT
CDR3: CASSLVGGHSSGELFF

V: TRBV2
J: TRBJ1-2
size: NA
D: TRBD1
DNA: TGTGCCAGCATCGGACAGGGAATCTATGGCTACACCTTC
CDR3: CASIGQGIYGYTF

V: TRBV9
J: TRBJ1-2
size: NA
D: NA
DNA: TGTGCCAGCAGCGGGACAGCTGGCTATGGCTACACCTTC
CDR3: CASSGTAGYGYTF

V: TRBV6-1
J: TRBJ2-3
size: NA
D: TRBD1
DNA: TGTGCCAGCAGTGACCACTCCCTGGGACAGCTGGCAGATACGCAGTATTTT
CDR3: CASSDHSLGQLADTQYF

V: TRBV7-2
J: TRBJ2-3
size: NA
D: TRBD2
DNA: TGTGCCAGCAGCTTAGTGTCGGGGGGGGCAGATACGCAGTATTTT
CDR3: CASSLVSGGADTQYF

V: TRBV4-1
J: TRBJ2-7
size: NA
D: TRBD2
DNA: TGCGCCAGCAGCCAAGACCCGGGACTAGCGGGAGAGTACGAGCAGTACTTC
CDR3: CASSQDPGLAGEYEQYF

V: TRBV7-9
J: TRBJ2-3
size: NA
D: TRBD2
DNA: TGTGCCAGCAGCCACAAGCGGGAATCAGATACGCAGTATTTT
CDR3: CASSHKRESDTQYF

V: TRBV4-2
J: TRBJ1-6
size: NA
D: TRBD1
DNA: TGTGCCAGCAGCCAAGTCCGAGACAGGGGTCAATCACCCCTCCACTTT
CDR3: CASSQVRDRGQSPLHF

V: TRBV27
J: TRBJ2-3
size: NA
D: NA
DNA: TGTGCCAGCAGTTCACCGGGACTCCGACTTAATACGCAGTATTTT
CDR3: CASSSPGLRLNTQYF

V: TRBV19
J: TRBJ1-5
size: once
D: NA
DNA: TGTGCCAGTAGTATAGTGGCGGTTACCCATCAGCCCCAGCATTTT
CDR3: CASSIVAVTHQPQHF